This T cell receptor beta chain was captured in a study of shared clonotypes between healthy human individuals. Using immunoSEQ multiplex PCR, the repertoire was profiled, and TCRdb retains in-frame clones only, with some absent. The repertoire holds fewer than 650,000 clones, with 76% as singletons. Donors were healthy HIV-negative adults without recently reported acute infections or vaccinations. Without sorting, samples used 85 million to 95 million PBMCs for genomic DNA. The V segment lost 7 bases and the J segment 6 bases; nucleotides outside the gene matches: 7. CDR1 LGHNA and CDR2 YNFKEQ come from the germline V gene. CDR3 size: 14 residues.

The sequenced sample consisted of PBMCs. The clonotype was recovered from a woman in her thirties or forties in good health. Some clones in this sample may be carry-over from other donors' samples. The genes are TRBV4-2 and TRBJ2-1, with 9 bases fitting TRBD2. The CDR3 DNA reads TGTGCCAGCAAGGCGGGAGGGCCCATCAATGAGCAGTTCTTC. This codes for CASKAGGPINEQFF.